What follows are 20 T cell receptor beta chains derived from one specimen sequenced in a study of response to subunit inactivated influenza vaccine. TCRdb passed the RT-PCR reads through MiXCR, listing each CDR3 protein once. The sample has hundreds of thousands of distinct CDR3 sequences, 6% to 9% seen once. Material: PBMCs from blood, obtained less than 25 months after vaccination. Receptors were obtained from a man between 50 and 70 years old who received an inactivated influenza vaccine.

This clonotype has at least ten counts. The chain combines TRBV28 with TRBJ1-5; TRBD1 is a possible D gene (6 bases). Trimming stripped 4 bases from V and 4 bases from J, with 14 bases between. Germline CDR1 is MDHEN and CDR2 is SYDVKM. This CDR3 spans 15 amino acids. The CDR3 sequence is CASSWGAGTNQPQHF. In DNA, the CDR3 is TGTGCCAGCAGTTGGGGAGCAGGGACAAATCAGCCCCAGCATTTT.

This clonotype has ten or more counts. The chain uses TRBV6-1 and TRBJ2-7; 7 nucleotides align to TRBD2. The CDR3 totals 14 residues. Germline CDR1 and CDR2: MNHNS and SASEGT. Trimming cost V 8 bases and J 0 bases; bases outside gene matches: 7. The DNA of the CDR3 is TGTGCCAGCCACAAAGCGGGAAGCTCCTACGAGCAGTACTTC. This translates into CASHKAGSSYEQYF.

This clonotype was counted only a few times. CDR3 in DNA: TGTGCCAGCAGTCCCCAAGAGGGCTCGTCCTACAATGAGCAGTTCTTC. Amino acid sequence: CASSPQEGSSYNEQFF. The chain links TRBV27 to TRBJ2-1, with D possibly TRBD2 on 5 matching bases. The V gene's germline CDR1 is MNHEY and CDR2 SMNVEV (reference sequence). This CDR3 spans 16 amino acids. V lost 5 bases and J 1 base, leaving 15 bases between the germline ends.

The chain carries TRBV4-2 and TRBJ1-2, with D hard to call. The germline V gene has CDR1 LGHNA and CDR2 YNFKEQ. There are 15 residues in the CDR3. Trimming cost V 5 bases and J 5 bases, with 18 bases left between them. The CDR3 nucleotides read TGTGCCAGCAGCGCAGTTGGGCCTTCTCTTTATGGCTACACCTTC. This codes for CASSAVGPSLYGYTF.

This chain joins TRBV7-2 and TRBJ2-3, with D possibly TRBD2 on 6 matching bases. V was cut by 3 bases and J by 0 bases, with 13 bases left in between. The CDR3 is 16 amino acids. Germline CDR1 reads SGHTA; CDR2 reads FQGNSA. CDR3 amino acids: CASSFSGTFSTDTQYF. CDR3 nucleotides: TGTGCCAGCAGCTTCTCCGGGACTTTTAGCACAGATACGCAGTATTTT.

This clonotype was seen ten or more times. The chain carries TRBV20-1 and TRBJ2-1; TRBD2 might be the D (6 bases). Germline loops: CDR1 DFQATT, CDR2 SNEGSKA (reference sequence). CDR3 length: 14 residues. Between the trimmed V and J ends, which lost 2 bases and 5 bases, there was a span of 13 bases. This CDR3 reads CSARMPGLDNEQFF. The DNA for the CDR3 is TGCAGTGCTAGAATGCCGGGACTTGACAATGAGCAGTTCTTC.

This clonotype occurred many times. This rearrangement joins TRBV5-1 to TRBJ2-3; the D gene is possibly TRBD2 (6 bases). Trimming stripped 6 bases from V and 0 bases from J, with 20 bases between. This CDR3 region has 17 residues. Germline V CDR1 and CDR2: SGHRS, YFSETQ. The CDR3 loop reads CASTLGSGGTSTDTQYF. Here the CDR3 DNA reads TGCGCCAGCACCCTGGGGAGCGGCGGGACGAGCACAGATACGCAGTATTTT.

This clonotype was seen a few times. V is TRBV12-5 and J is TRBJ1-1; no clear D gene. Germline CDR1 LGHNT, CDR2 FRNRAP. V lost 1 base and J lost 6, with 9 bases in between. There are 13 residues in the CDR3. CDR3 bases: TGTGCTAGTGGTTTGGCCGGGTCCCCTGAAGCTTTCTTT. It is translated as CASGLAGSPEAFF.

This chain uses TRBV6-2 or TRBV6-3 with TRBJ2-3; D is unresolved. The V gene lost 1 base and the J gene lost 0 bases, with 5 bases spanning the gap. The CDR3 is made up of 14 amino acids. Germline CDR1 reads MNHEY; CDR2 reads SVGEGT. The CDR3 DNA reads as TGTGCCAGCAGTTACTGGCCGAGCACAGATACGCAGTATTTT. Translating it yields CASSYWPSTDTQYF.

Only a few counts were recorded for this clonotype. The chain employs TRBV4-3 and TRBJ2-5, with TRBD2 matching 10 bases. CDR3 size: 17 residues. Germline values: CDR1 LGHNA, CDR2 YSLEER. V lost 0 bases and J lost 5; bases outside the gene matches: 9. Here the CDR3 reads CASSQESLAGVEETQYF. The CDR3 DNA reads as TGCGCCAGCAGCCAAGAGAGCCTAGCGGGAGTGGAGGAGACCCAGTACTTC.

The rearrangement links TRBV12-3 or TRBV12-4 to TRBJ2-2; TRBD2 matches 8 bases. Trimming removed 6 bases from V and 5 bases from J; junction bases left unmatched: 11. This CDR3 contains 16 residues. CDR3 sequence (DNA): TGTGCCAGCAGGGTTAGCGGGGCCTTGAGGACCGGGGAGCTGTTTTTT. Protein product: CASRVSGALRTGELFF.

This clonotype was seen a handful of times. The chain recombines TRBV20-1 with TRBJ1-6; TRBD1 matches at 7 bases. V dropped 5 bases and J dropped 10; count of bases not matched to a gene: 17. The CDR3 sequence is 16 residues long. Per germline, CDR1 DFQATT and CDR2 SNEGSKA (reference sequence). This CDR3 reads CSARRSTGQDGSPLHF. CDR3 bases: TGCAGTGCTCGACGGTCTACCGGACAGGACGGCTCACCCCTCCACTTT.

This clonotype was seen at least ten times. The chain joins TRBV6-5 to TRBJ1-4; TRBD1 matches at 8 bases. V dropped 3 bases and J dropped 2; count of bases not matched to a gene: 2. The CDR3 runs to 15 residues. Germline loops: CDR1 MNHEY, CDR2 SVGAGI. This CDR3 reads CASSYTGGTNEKLFF. The DNA of the CDR3 is TGTGCCAGCAGTTATACAGGGGGTACTAATGAAAAACTGTTTTTT.

The chain combines TRBV10-2 with TRBJ2-7, with 8 bases matching TRBD2. CDR1 is WSHSY, CDR2 SAAADI, per germline. The V and J ends lost 5 bases and 2 bases, in that order; junction bases with no gene match: 5. CDR3 length: 14 residues. The CDR3 reads CASSTRGGPYEQYF. The CDR3 nucleotides read TGCGCCAGCAGTACACGGGGGGGGCCCTACGAGCAGTACTTC.

This clonotype came up a few times. The chain uses TRBV3-1 and TRBJ2-7; 8 bases match TRBD2. The length of the CDR3 is 13 residues. CDR1 and CDR2 (germline): LGHDT, YNNKEL (reference sequence). The ends lost 3 bases at V and 6 bases at J; junction bases unmatched: 4. In DNA, the CDR3 is TGTGCCAGCAGCCATGGACTAGCTGGCGAGCAGTACTTC. Translation: CASSHGLAGEQYF.

This clonotype was seen repeatedly, ten times or more. As DNA, the CDR3 is TGTGCCAGCAGTTCTCCTATTAACTATGGCTACACCTTC. Amino acid sequence: CASSSPINYGYTF. The rearrangement uses TRBV28 and TRBJ1-2; no clear D gene. The germline CDR1 and CDR2 sequences are MDHEN and SYDVKM. V gave up 4 bases and J gave up 1 base, with 7 bases separating them. CDR3 size: 13 residues.

The J gene is TRBJ2-5, the V gene TRBV5-6; no definite D call. Looked up from germline, CDR1 is SGHDT and CDR2 is YYEEEE. CDR3 length equals 13 residues. V lost 3 bases and J 2 bases, leaving 8 bases between the germline ends. The CDR3 bases are TGTGCCAGCAGCTCGGCGCTACAAGAGACCCAGTACTTC. It is translated as CASSSALQETQYF.

This rearrangement joins TRBV11-2 to TRBJ2-3; D possibly corresponds to TRBD2 (7 bases). V was trimmed by 1 base and J by 4 bases, leaving 21 bases between them. This CDR3 region has 18 residues. Germline V gene data show CDR1 as SGHAT and CDR2 as FQNNGV. CDR3 sequence: CASSLVAGDWGGPDTQYF. The DNA of the CDR3 is TGTGCCAGCAGCTTAGTTGCGGGGGACTGGGGGGGCCCAGATACGCAGTATTTT.

CDR3 region: CASSQLAGGAGELFF. In DNA, the CDR3 is TGTGCCAGCAGCCAACTAGCGGGAGGTGCCGGGGAGCTGTTTTTT. The V gene is TRBV4-2, the J gene TRBJ2-2; 11 bases are a match to TRBD2. Germline V gene sequence: CDR1 LGHNA, CDR2 YNFKEQ. V was clipped by 2 bases and J by 6 bases; unmatched bases: 2. CDR3 size: 15 residues.

This chain connects TRBV27 to TRBJ2-7, with D unclear. CDR3 length: 15 amino acids. Germline V gene sequence: CDR1 MNHEY, CDR2 SMNVEV (reference sequence). Deletions cut 5 bases from V and 2 bases from J, with 16 bases between. The CDR3 DNA is TGTGCCAGCAGTATAATCGGACCCCTCGCCTACGAGCAGTACTTC. This sequence encodes CASSIIGPLAYEQYF.